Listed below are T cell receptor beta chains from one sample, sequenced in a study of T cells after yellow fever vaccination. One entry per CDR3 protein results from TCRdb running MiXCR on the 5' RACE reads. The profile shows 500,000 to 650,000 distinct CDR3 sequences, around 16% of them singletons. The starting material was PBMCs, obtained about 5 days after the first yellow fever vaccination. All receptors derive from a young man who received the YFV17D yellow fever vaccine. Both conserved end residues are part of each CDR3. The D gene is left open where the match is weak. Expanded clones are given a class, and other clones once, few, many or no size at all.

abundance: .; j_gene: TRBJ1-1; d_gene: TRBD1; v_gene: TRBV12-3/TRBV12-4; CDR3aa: CASSRGQGLSEAFF; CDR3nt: TGTGCCAGCAGTCGGGGACAGGGATTGTCTGAAGCTTTCTTT
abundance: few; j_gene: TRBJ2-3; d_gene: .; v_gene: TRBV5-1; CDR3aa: CASSANFLGQFTDTQYF; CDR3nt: TGCGCCAGCAGCGCGAATTTCCTTGGACAGTTCACAGATACGCAGTATTTT
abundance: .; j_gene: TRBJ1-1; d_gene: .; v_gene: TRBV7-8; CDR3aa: CASSLAGRDTEAFF; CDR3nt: TGTGCCAGCAGCTTAGCGGGGAGGGACACTGAAGCTTTCTTT
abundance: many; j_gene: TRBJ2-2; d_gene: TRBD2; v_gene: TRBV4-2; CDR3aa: CASSHPGGGNTGELFF; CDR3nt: TGTGCCAGCAGCCACCCCGGGGGGGGGAACACCGGGGAGCTGTTTTTT
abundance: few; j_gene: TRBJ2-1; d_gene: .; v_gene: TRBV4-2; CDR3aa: CASSKTGTYNEQFF; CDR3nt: TGTGCCAGCAGCAAAACCGGGACCTACAATGAGCAGTTCTTC
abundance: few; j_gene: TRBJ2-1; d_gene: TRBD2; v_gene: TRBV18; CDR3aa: CASGPSGGEYNEQFF; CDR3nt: TGTGCCAGCGGCCCAAGCGGGGGGGAGTACAATGAGCAGTTCTTC
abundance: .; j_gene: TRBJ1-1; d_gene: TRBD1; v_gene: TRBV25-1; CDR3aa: CASNPGGTDMNTEAFF; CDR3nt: TGTGCCAGCAACCCAGGGGGGACGGACATGAACACTGAAGCTTTCTTT
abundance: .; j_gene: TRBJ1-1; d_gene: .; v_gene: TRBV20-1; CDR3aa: CSARVGSANTEAFF; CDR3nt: TGCAGTGCTAGAGTCGGGAGCGCGAACACTGAAGCTTTCTTT
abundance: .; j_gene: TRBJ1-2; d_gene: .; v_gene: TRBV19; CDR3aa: CASSGRRVGYTF; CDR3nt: TGTGCCAGTAGCGGACGGAGGGTAGGCTACACCTTC
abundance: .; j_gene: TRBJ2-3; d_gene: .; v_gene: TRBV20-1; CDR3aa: CSASLDFTDTQYF; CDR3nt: TGCAGTGCTAGTCTGGACTTCACAGATACGCAGTATTTT
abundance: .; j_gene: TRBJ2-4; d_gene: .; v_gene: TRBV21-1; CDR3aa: CASSIRDRGTYIQYF; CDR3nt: TGTGCCAGCAGCATCCGGGACAGAGGTACTTACATTCAGTACTTC
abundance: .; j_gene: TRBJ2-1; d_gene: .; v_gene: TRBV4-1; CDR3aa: CASRSIIAGLYEQFF; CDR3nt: TGCGCCAGCAGATCGATAATCGCAGGGTTGTATGAGCAGTTCTTC
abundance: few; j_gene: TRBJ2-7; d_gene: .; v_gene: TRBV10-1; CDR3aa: CASSGIQEAYEQYF; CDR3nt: TGCGCCAGCAGTGGAATACAGGAGGCCTACGAGCAGTACTTC